What follows are 28 T cell receptor beta chains derived from one specimen sequenced in a study of beta chain features in type 1 diabetes. Overall study findings and caveats: All four CD4+ subsets of Type 1 diabetes patients contained TCRB CDR3s that were moderately but significantly shorter.

The authors reverse transcribed all of the isolated RNA, so sequencing captured expressed TCRB transcripts. Only in-frame clones appear in the TCRdb table, and some are missing; sequencing was by immunoSEQ multiplex PCR. Of nearly 700,000 clones in the sample, roughly 13% are singletons; the top ten hold 0.022%. These TCRs are of unknown antigen specificity. Sequencing input: naive CD4+ T cells from blood. These receptors were collected from a man aged 18 to 30 with type 1 diabetes.

The rearrangement uses TRBV11-3 and TRBJ1-4; D not certain. CDR3 length equals 15 residues. Trimming stripped 5 bases from V and 0 bases from J, with 10 bases between. CDR1 SGHNT and CDR2 YENEEA come from the germline V gene. CDR3 region: CASSLKAATNEKLFF. The CDR3 DNA follows: TGTGCCAGCAGCCTGAAAGCTGCAACTAATGAAAAACTGTTTTTT.

This clone was recorded a few times. V and J are TRBV5-6 and TRBJ1-6, with D perhaps matching TRBD1 (5 bases). The V gene's germline CDR1 is SGHDT and CDR2 YYEEEE. The CDR3 totals 15 residues. V was trimmed by 0 bases and J by 7 bases, leaving 11 bases between them. CDR3 amino acids: CASSLVGTVNSPLHF. The CDR3 coding sequence is TGTGCCAGCAGCTTGGTGGGGACGGTGAATTCACCCCTCCACTTT.

This clone was found a few times. This chain connects TRBV5-1 to TRBJ2-1, with TRBD2 matching over 9 bases. The V and J ends lost 4 bases and 0 bases, in that order; junction bases with no gene match: 5. Germline V gene lookup returns CDR1 SGHRS and CDR2 YFSETQ. The CDR3 is 16 amino acids. The CDR3 region has the DNA TGCGCCAGCAGCCATAGCGGGGGCCTCTCCTACAATGAGCAGTTCTTC. This encodes CASSHSGGLSYNEQFF.

V is TRBV7-3 and J is TRBJ2-1, with TRBD1 identical over 7 bases. Unmatched junction bases numbered 5, after V lost 2 bases and J lost 4 bases. The germline gives CDR1 SGHTA, CDR2 FQGTGA. The CDR3 has 15 residues. CDR3 protein: CASSLWGTAYNEQFF. The CDR3 DNA reads TGTGCCAGCAGCTTATGGGGGACAGCATACAATGAGCAGTTCTTC.

Note on this clone: Other DNA sequences in the same sample also yield this CDR3. The rearrangement uses TRBV25-1 and TRBJ1-2; no clear D. From germline, CDR1 is MGHDK and CDR2 SYGVNS. V gave up 2 bases and J gave up 8 bases, with 9 bases separating them. CDR3 length: 12 residues. CDR3 in DNA: TGTGCCAGCAGTGAAGTCGGGTACGGCTACACCTTC. It codes for CASSEVGYGYTF.

The table lists this clone with a few counts. The chain has TRBV30 and TRBJ2-1; D remains ambiguous. The CDR3 runs 14 residues. Germline V gene lookup returns CDR1 GTSNPN and CDR2 SVGIG (reference sequence). V was trimmed by 5 bases and J by 1 base, leaving 12 bases between them. CDR3 DNA sequence: TGTGCCTGGGGATCAGAGTTATCCTACAATGAGCAGTTCTTC. Translation: CAWGSELSYNEQFF.

In this sample, this clone turned up a few times. The J gene is TRBJ1-4, the V gene TRBV9; D is unclear. There are 14 residues in the CDR3. Trimming took off 4 bases at V and 2 bases at J, with 9 bases between the two ends. Per the germline V gene, CDR1 is SGDLS and CDR2 is YYNGEE. This CDR3 reads CASSTTGTNEKLFF. The CDR3 DNA follows: TGTGCCAGCAGCACCACCGGGACTAATGAAAAACTGTTTTTT. The variable domain in full, completed from reference TRBV9 and TRBJ1-4, reads DSGVTQTPKHLITATGQRVTLRCSPRSGDLSVYWYQQSLDQGLQFLIQYYNGEERAKGNILERFSAQQFPDLHSELNLSSLELGDSALYFCASSTTGTNEKLFFGSGTQLSVL.

This CDR3 is CASSLPGDYEQYF. CDR3 coding DNA: TGTGCCAGCAGCCTCCCTGGGGACTACGAGCAGTACTTC. The chain couples TRBV11-3 to TRBJ2-7; D not resolved. In germline, CDR1 is SGHNT, CDR2 YENEEA. The CDR3 has 13 residues. The V end was cut by 5 bases, the J end by 3 bases, with 11 bases between.

The sample holds a few counts of this clone. The chain couples TRBV30 to TRBJ2-3, with a tentative D call TRBD2 (6 bases). Germline V gene sequence: CDR1 GTSNPN, CDR2 SVGIG (reference sequence). CDR3 size: 15 residues. The germline V and J ends were trimmed by 5 bases and 3 bases, with 18 bases remaining between them. CDR3 protein: CAWGLSGRWTDTQYF. The CDR3 DNA follows: TGTGCCTGGGGTTTGTCAGGGAGGTGGACAGATACGCAGTATTTT.

The rearrangement links TRBV5-1 to TRBJ2-3; no clear D gene. This CDR3 is built from 11 residues. V was shortened by 0 bases and J by 14 bases, with 10 bases between the two germline ends. Germline loops: CDR1 SGHRS, CDR2 YFSETQ. DNA for the CDR3: TGCGCCAGCAGCTTGGACTCGGTGGTGTATTTT. This encodes CASSLDSVVYF.

This chain joins TRBV19 and TRBJ2-1, with 7 bases identical to TRBD2. Germline CDR1 is LNHDA and CDR2 is SQIVND (reference sequence). The CDR3 spans 13 residues. After removal of 6 bases from V and 3 bases from J, the junction contained 2 bases not matched to a gene. As DNA, the CDR3 is TGTGCCAGTAGCACTAGCGACTACAATGAGCAGTTCTTC. Translating it yields CASSTSDYNEQFF.

This clone was counted a few times. Other DNA sequences within the sample encode an identical CDR3. The genes are TRBV18 and TRBJ2-7, with D uncertain. The CDR3 totals 13 residues. CDR1 is KGHSH and CDR2 is LQKENI in the germline V gene. The V and J ends lost 2 bases and 0 bases respectively, with 5 bases between them. The CDR3 DNA reads TGTGCCAGCTCACCAGGAGACTCCTACGAGCAGTACTTC. This encodes CASSPGDSYEQYF.

On this clone itself: Other DNA sequences in the sample encode the same CDR3. V usage is TRBV7-2 and J usage is TRBJ1-1, with a possible D match to TRBD1 (5 bases). CDR3 size: 13 residues. CDR1 and CDR2 from the germline V gene are SGHTA and FQGNSA. The ends were cut back, 6 bases at V and 1 base at J, with 9 bases in the middle. The CDR3 DNA reads as TGTGCCAGCAGTCGCCAGGGGAACACTGAAGCTTTCTTT. Its translation is CASSRQGNTEAFF.

This clone has only a few counts. Other DNA sequences in this specimen translate into the identical CDR3. This sequence joins TRBV5-4 and TRBJ1-2; 7 bases align to TRBD1. Unmatched junction bases numbered 7, after V lost 0 bases and J lost 5 bases. Looked up from germline, CDR1 is SGHNT and CDR2 is YYREEE (reference sequence). This CDR3 is built from 15 residues. In DNA form, the CDR3 reads TGTGCCAGCAGCTTGGGTCAGGGGGGTAGTTATGGCTACACCTTC. Its protein is CASSLGQGGSYGYTF.

This clone has more than one count but fewer than ten. The gene calls are TRBV4-1 and TRBJ2-1, with 8 positions matching TRBD2. Germline V gene sequence: CDR1 MGHRA, CDR2 YSYEKL. V was pared by 4 bases and J by 4 bases, with 6 bases of the junction left unmatched. The CDR3 sequence is 15 residues long. CDR3: CASSPGRGGYNEQFF. Written as DNA, the CDR3 is TGCGCCAGCAGCCCCGGACGGGGGGGGTACAATGAGCAGTTCTTC.

V is TRBV19 and J is TRBJ1-2; weak D call: TRBD1 (5 bases). Germline CDR1 is LNHDA and CDR2 is SQIVND (reference sequence). Trimming left V 6 bases short and J 0 bases short, with 17 bases between. The CDR3 consists of 16 residues. The CDR3 DNA reads as TGTGCCAGTAGCACATTACAGGTTCCCACTAACTATGGCTACACCTTC. Its protein product is CASSTLQVPTNYGYTF.

The rearrangement uses TRBV2 and TRBJ1-1; no definite D call. CDR1 SNHLY and CDR2 FYNNEI come from the germline V gene. The CDR3 loop spans 14 amino acids. With 8 bases removed from V and 6 bases from J, the gap between germline ends came to 19 bases. The CDR3 DNA is TGTGCCAGCTCTGGCAGCACGATTGGTCCTGAAGCTTTCTTT. Protein product: CASSGSTIGPEAFF.

This clone was counted a few times. The chain is built from TRBV7-9 and TRBJ1-1, with 7 bases that match TRBD1. The CDR3 is 15 amino acids. Germline CDR1 reads SEHNR; CDR2 reads FQNEAQ (reference sequence). Losses at the gene ends were 4 bases for V and 0 bases for J; bases not matched to a gene: 5. The CDR3 bases are TGTGCCAGCAGCTACGGGACAGCGATGAACACTGAAGCTTTCTTT. Its translation is CASSYGTAMNTEAFF.

The chain recombines TRBV7-9 with TRBJ1-4; 9 positions agree with TRBD1. J lost 7 bases, V lost 3 bases, and 6 bases had no gene match. CDR3 length: 15 amino acids. The germline V gene encodes CDR1 SEHNR and CDR2 FQNEAQ (reference sequence). CDR3 in DNA: TGTGCCAGCAGCTTGAACACAGGGGGCGGTGAAAAACTGTTTTTT. Translation: CASSLNTGGGEKLFF.

This clone was seen a few times. The chain carries TRBV6-1 and TRBJ2-3, with TRBD1 as a possible D gene (6 bases). This CDR3 has 14 amino acids. V dropped 1 base and J dropped 7 bases, with 12 bases sitting between them. CDR1 is MNHNS, CDR2 SASEGT, per germline. The CDR3 here is CASSEVGQKNTQYF. CDR3 DNA sequence: TGTGCCAGCAGTGAAGTTGGACAGAAAAATACGCAGTATTTT.

The chain joins TRBV2 to TRBJ2-2, with 13 positions matching TRBD2. J lost 5 bases, V lost 6 bases, and 9 bases had no gene match. The CDR3 runs to 17 residues. Germline CDR1 SNHLY, CDR2 FYNNEI. The CDR3 DNA reads TGTGCCAGCAGCCCCACTAGCGGGGGGGCCAGTACCGGGGAGCTGTTTTTT. It codes for CASSPTSGGASTGELFF.

On this clone itself: This same CDR3 is encoded by further DNA sequences in the sample. The CDR3 DNA reads TGCAGCGTTGGTCAGGGGGACTATGGCTACACCTTC. This sequence encodes CSVGQGDYGYTF. The V call is TRBV29-1, the J call TRBJ1-2; 7 bases fit TRBD1. This CDR3 comprises 12 residues. Looked up from germline, CDR1 is SQVTM and CDR2 is ANQGSEA. V lost 4 bases and J lost 3; bases outside the gene matches: 2.

The table lists this clone with a few counts. At the DNA level, this CDR3 is encoded by other sequences in the same sample as well. The chain joins TRBV6-5 to TRBJ1-6; D gene uncertain. The V gene's germline CDR1 is MNHEY and CDR2 SVGAGI. The length of the CDR3 is 14 residues. V shed 2 bases and J shed 7 bases, with 9 bases lying between them. Written as DNA, the CDR3 is TGTGCCAGCAGTTACCCCGGTCGGAATTCACCCCTCCACTTT. Translating gives CASSYPGRNSPLHF.

This clone turned up a few times. V and J are TRBV5-1 and TRBJ2-1; 9 bases are a match to TRBD2. The germline V gene encodes CDR1 SGHRS and CDR2 YFSETQ. V lost 4 bases to trimming and J lost 7 bases; unmatched junction nucleotides: 6. CDR3 length: 14 amino acids. DNA for the CDR3: TGCGCCAGCAGCGACAAGCGGGGGGTGAATGAGCAGTTCTTC. Its protein is CASSDKRGVNEQFF.

Notes on this clone: This sample also contains other DNA sequences that code for the same CDR3. V is TRBV30 and J is TRBJ1-2, with D unresolved. The CDR3 runs 11 residues. With 0 bases removed from V and 7 bases from J, the gap between germline ends came to 6 bases. Germline V lookup: CDR1 GTSNPN, CDR2 SVGIG (reference sequence). The CDR3 loop reads CAWSVVGGYTF. CDR3 DNA: TGTGCCTGGAGTGTGGTGGGTGGCTACACCTTC.

V usage is TRBV7-2 and J usage is TRBJ2-7; D not resolved. The CDR3 runs 12 residues. Trimming left V 5 bases short and J 3 bases short, with 8 bases between. Germline values: CDR1 SGHTA, CDR2 FQGNSA. The CDR3 spells CASSPYHYEQYF. In DNA form, the CDR3 reads TGTGCCAGCAGCCCGTACCACTACGAGCAGTACTTC.

This chain links TRBV27 with TRBJ2-2, with 12 bases that match TRBD2. Losses at the gene ends were 0 bases for V and 4 bases for J; bases not matched to a gene: 9. The CDR3 consists of 19 residues. Germline-derived CDR1 and CDR2 are MNHEY and SMNVEV (reference sequence). The CDR3 protein is CASSLSASGGAWGTGELFF. The DNA of the CDR3 is TGTGCCAGCAGTTTATCAGCTAGCGGGGGGGCCTGGGGCACCGGGGAGCTGTTTTTT.

V is TRBV2 and J is TRBJ2-1; 8 bases align to TRBD1. Germline CDR1 is SNHLY and CDR2 is FYNNEI. The CDR3 runs 15 residues. Trimming cost V 3 bases and J 4 bases; bases outside gene matches: 5. CDR3 DNA: TGTGCCAGCAGTGATCTGGGACAGGCTTACAATGAGCAGTTCTTC. Residues: CASSDLGQAYNEQFF.